These 9 T cell receptor beta chains originate from one sample sequenced in a study of T cells in Graves' hyperthyroidism and ophthalmopathy. RNA transcripts were the template for amplifying TCR beta CDR3 regions. Carried out on the TCR CDR3, a first-round RT-PCR used the HTBI primer set. TCRdb reanalysed the multiplex PCR reads using MiXCR and keeps one entry per CDR3 protein. The sample has around 450,000 distinct CDR3 sequences, around a sixth seen once. Sequencing was performed on blood. These receptors were taken from a woman younger than 30 with Graves' hyperthyroidism.

This clonotype was found a few times. The chain has TRBV4-2 and TRBJ1-4; D not resolved. The CDR3 runs to 15 residues. Germline V gene lookup returns CDR1 LGHNA and CDR2 YNFKEQ. Trimming shortened V by 0 bases and J by 10 bases, and 15 bases separated the two germline ends. CDR3 residues: CASSQDLTVRGKLFF. CDR3 DNA: TGTGCCAGCAGCCAAGACTTGACGGTGCGGGGAAAACTGTTTTTT.

Ten or more counts support this clonotype. J is TRBJ2-7 and V is TRBV20-1; D is unresolved. Germline V CDR1 and CDR2: DFQATT, SNEGSKA (reference sequence). V lost 0 bases, J lost 0 bases, and 9 bases lay in between. This CDR3 region has 14 residues. The chain's CDR3 is CSARDFRYSYEQYF. In DNA form, the CDR3 reads TGCAGTGCTAGAGATTTTCGGTACTCCTACGAGCAGTACTTC.

Details on this clonotype: This may be a read error, as it is one base from a much larger clone. V gene TRBV3-1 combines with J gene TRBJ1-2; D is perhaps TRBD1 (6 bases). From germline, CDR1 is LGHDT and CDR2 YNNKEL (reference sequence). This CDR3 region has 14 residues. The CDR3 bases are TGTGCCGGCAGCCCGTCGGGGGGCTACTATGGCTACACCTTC. It encodes CAGSPSGGYYGYTF.

The genes are TRBV11-2 and TRBJ1-1, with 7 bases identical to TRBD1. Unmatched junction bases numbered 3, after V lost 2 bases and J lost 3 bases. CDR3 length: 14 residues. The V gene's germline CDR1 is SGHAT and CDR2 FQNNGV. The CDR3 reads CASSLTGVDTEAFF. CDR3 DNA: TGTGCCAGCAGCTTAACAGGGGTGGACACTGAAGCTTTCTTT.

This clonotype was observed at least ten times. CDR3 protein: CASSRENSVNTEAFF. CDR3 DNA sequence: TGTGCCAGCAGCAGGGAAAATAGTGTGAACACTGAAGCTTTCTTT. This chain connects TRBV5-4 to TRBJ1-1, with D unresolved. Per the germline V gene, CDR1 is SGHNT and CDR2 is YYREEE (reference sequence). Trimming removed 4 bases from V and 0 bases from J, with 13 bases in between. The CDR3 runs 15 residues.

This clonotype has more than one count but fewer than ten. Just one base apart from a much larger clone, this may be a read error. J is TRBJ2-7 and V is TRBV27; no clear D. The CDR3 runs to 15 residues. With 7 bases removed from V and 7 bases from J, the gap between germline ends came to 23 bases. Germline loops: CDR1 MNHEY, CDR2 SMNVEV (reference sequence). As DNA, the CDR3 is TGTGCCAGCAATCTGGCCTCGGGCCGCTTATTAGAGCAGTACTTC. This sequence encodes CASNLASGRLLEQYF.

This clonotype was counted between two and nine times. This rearrangement joins TRBV20-1 to TRBJ2-7; a possible D gene is TRBD1 (6 bases). CDR3 length equals 13 residues. V shed 6 bases and J shed 4 bases, with 16 bases lying between them. Germline CDR1 and CDR2: DFQATT and SNEGSKA (reference sequence). The CDR3 is CSATGQGPYEQYF. The CDR3 region has the DNA TGCAGTGCCACCGGGCAGGGGCCGTACGAGCAGTACTTC.

This clonotype appeared many times. The rearrangement links TRBV9 to TRBJ2-7, with D possibly being TRBD2 (6 bases). The CDR3 has 14 amino acids. V lost 3 bases, J lost 0 bases, and 10 bases lay in between. Germline V gives CDR1 SGDLS, CDR2 YYNGEE. DNA for the CDR3: TGTGCCAGCAGCGCCCAGACTAGCTCCTACGAGCAGTACTTC. This encodes CASSAQTSSYEQYF.

The chain links TRBV3-1 to TRBJ1-2, with 10 bases matching TRBD1. In germline, CDR1 is LGHDT, CDR2 YNNKEL (reference sequence). This CDR3 has 15 amino acids. V lost 1 base to trimming and J lost 6 bases; unmatched junction nucleotides: 5. CDR3 amino acids: CASSQATGTGDGYTF. The CDR3 DNA reads TGTGCCAGCAGCCAAGCCACCGGGACAGGGGATGGCTACACCTTC.